Reported below is one T cell receptor (beta chain). In the authors' methods: Estimated nucleated cell counts came from reference gene primer amplification. Sequencing used immunoSEQ multiplex PCR; TCRdb keeps in-frame clones, though not all of them. The V and J calls and clone size were taken over from that table, and D and trimming were inferred from the DNA. The repertoire holds about 150,000 clones, approximately 83% seen once, with about 5.2% in the top ten. The data belong to a study of blood T cell repertoires in COVID-19. Study-level information: Samples of COVID-19 (acute and convalescent) were obtained from the United States, Italy and Spain.

The germline V gene encodes CDR1 MDHEN and CDR2 SYDVKM. The CDR3 length is 15 residues. V was shortened by 5 bases and J by 3 bases, with 16 bases between the two germline ends. The study drew participants aged 18 to 89 years from some 24 US areas. This receptor was identified in a man aged 65-85 years who had been exposed to COVID-19. Input material: PBMCs or T cells enriched from blood (not recorded which). The V gene is TRBV28, the J gene TRBJ1-2, with TRBD1 as a possible D gene (5 bases). CDR3 amino acids: CASSPGGVGDYGYTF. The CDR3 DNA reads TGTGCCAGCAGTCCCGGGGGGGTGGGGGACTATGGCTACACCTTC.